This T cell receptor (beta chain) was identified in a study of shared clonotypes between healthy human individuals. From germline, CDR1 is LNHNV and CDR2 YYDKDF (reference sequence). With 4 bases clipped from V and 12 bases from J, the junction kept 9 bases outside the gene matches. The CDR3 length is 13 residues. Study-level findings and limits: In general, naive subsets displayed greater estimated richness than memory subsets did. Some clonotypes were shared by all four sorted-subset donors, while others were not shared. The non-shared ones had lower generation probabilities than the shared ones.

Investigators spread the genomic DNA of each subset evenly over several immunoSEQ plates. Measured with immunoSEQ multiplex PCR; TCRdb has only the in-frame clones, and not every one. The table records more than 1,200,000 clones, 97% to 99% of them present only once. On this clone: Its target is unknown.

The chain is built from TRBV15 and TRBJ2-1, with TRBD1 matching over 7 bases. Sequenced material: naive CD4+ T cells sorted from blood. Subset noted: CD45RA+ positively selected. This clonotype originated in a man aged 30 to 45 in good health. The chain's CDR3 is CATSTTKDRLQFF. Here the CDR3 DNA reads TGTGCCACCAGCACTACTAAGGACAGGTTGCAGTTCTTC.